Given below is one T cell receptor beta chain in context. In this sample, this clonotype turned up a few times. Which antigen it targets is not known. No base quality information exists; no much larger clone differs at one position. The time point label, read with the paper, signifies: patch test 1, 2 weeks after DPC sensitization. The meaning of the sample's treatment or condition label: therapeutic diphenylcyclopropenone sensitization with weekly scalp DPC. Unfractionated whole blood was collected in Tempus Blood RNA tubes, and total RNA was extracted from that blood. At each patch-test visit, blood was drawn before the patch test was applied. Eligible patients were aged 18 to 70, diagnosed with alopecia, deemed suitable for DPC therapy, and excluded if pregnant. The source of the sample is a study of human T cells and chemical hapten exposure (dated by TCRdb to the early 2020s). Looking at the study overall: For sensitization, 2% DPC in acetone was applied to a roughly 2 cm by roughly 2 cm area of upper inner arm skin. Throughout the study period of roughly five months, patients also received therapeutic DPC doses to the scalp every week. Patch testing was done on the upper back using Finn chambers containing 0.01% DPC, and results were scored after 6 days according to International Contact Dermatitis Research Group standards. The patient cohort, mostly female, included alopecia areata with under or over 50% scalp involvement, alopecia totalis and alopecia universalis. Libraries were pooled for sequencing, and variation in per-sample TCR yields was attributed mainly to small differences in library volumes within the pool. In alopecia patients, the study followed how the peripheral blood TCR repertoire changed in vivo over primary and secondary sensitization to diphenylcyclopropenone (DPC), a hapten. Blood was sampled from patients pre-sensitization (week 0) and at 2, 6 and about 24 weeks after DPC sensitization. Twenty-nine alopecia patients gave blood for TCR sequencing at one to four time points (pre-sensitization, 2, 6 and 24 weeks). Both TCR alpha and TCR beta chains were sequenced from each blood RNA sample.

The library came from RACE. The sequencer listed for this sample is NextSeq 500. During library preparation, unique molecular identifiers were attached to individual cDNA molecules so that TCRs could be counted quantitatively and reproducibly. The authors' analysis ran thus. The median number of TCRs per sample was roughly 94,000, ranging from roughly 23,224 to 700,000. The Decombinator software suite was used to annotate the V, J and CDR3 of the TCR reads. For PS versus PT1 abundance plots, all samples were subsampled to the same number of TCRs (28,000). Expanded TCRs were defined as absent before sensitization and observed at least eight times at the 2-week time point. TCRdb trimmed public reads at Q25 via fastp, called clones via MiXCR and kept in-frame beta chains. Identical CDR3 proteins give one entry, which carries the most common genes and DNA. The V and J calls were not made by the authors but by TCRdb's processing. For this sample the table gives under 60,000 distinct CDR3 sequences, of which around 10% were detected only once. The ten largest clones represent around 2% of the sample.

The germline V gene gives CDR1 as SGDLS and CDR2 as YYNGEE. Cut back by 3 bases and 0 bases, the V and J ends lie 6 bases apart. Measured from the cysteine to the phenylalanine, the CDR3 is 13 residues long. Only CDR3 DNA remains: 39 bases, in frame from the first base. Findings and caveats that apply to the study as a whole: Expanded TCRs formed significantly more large CDR3 similarity clusters than pre-sensitization or healthy control sets, consistent with antigen-driven responses. The number of TCRs above 1 in 1000 frequency did not change with DPC sensitization; there was no evidence of global repertoire structure alterations. Patch test score correlated positively with the number of PT1 expanded TCRs, reaching significance at thresholds 8, 16 and 32 but not at 4. Because every patient had alopecia, a presumed autoimmune disease, the patients' immune response might differ from that of healthy individuals. Repeated subsampling changed both the strength of the expansion versus patch-test correlation and the threshold at which that correlation became significant.

This receptor was taken from a woman in her forties with alopecia areata. Some clones in this sample may be carry-over from other donors' samples. The material sequenced was whole blood, taken in connection with sensitization to the hapten diphenylcyclopropenone (DPC). The rearrangement joined TRBV9 to TRBJ1-1; the D segment cannot be called with confidence. The DNA sequence follows: TGTGCCAGCAGCGGACCTTTGAACACTGAAGCTTTCTTT. It encodes CASSGPLNTEAFF. Joined to the reference TRBV9 and TRBJ1-1 proteins, this CDR3 gives the full variable domain: DSGVTQTPKHLITATGQRVTLRCSPRSGDLSVYWYQQSLDQGLQFLIQYYNGEERAKGNILERFSAQQFPDLHSELNLSSLELGDSALYFCASSGPLNTEAFFGQGTRLTVV.